This TCR beta chain originates from a study of blood T cell repertoires in COVID-19. The overall study: Sites in the United States, Italy and Spain provided acute and convalescent COVID-19 samples. The analysed material was cDNA or gDNA that came from T cells, B-cell-depleted T cells, or PBMCs.

Germline CDR1 MNHEY, CDR2 SVGAGI. J was trimmed by 5 bases and V by 7 bases; bases with no gene match: 7. The CDR3 extends over 14 amino acids. In the authors' workflow: Amplification of reference gene primers provided the estimated nucleated cell counts. Repertoires were generated with immunoSEQ multiplex PCR, while TCRdb's copy carries only in-frame clones and drops some. D and trimming were read from the DNA, whereas the V and J calls and clone size are those reported in that table. Here the sample spans 75,000 to 100,000 clones, 81% being singletons. This receptor was taken from a man aged 60-69 years with acute or convalescent COVID-19. This chain joins TRBV6-5 and TRBJ2-5, with 10 bases lining up with TRBD1. The sequenced material came from peripheral blood. The CDR3 spells CASITGTGDETQYF. For the CDR3, the DNA is TGTGCCAGCATTACCGGGACAGGGGATGAGACCCAGTACTTC.